A selection of T cell receptor beta chains follows, all from one sample in a study of CD8 T cells in Susac syndrome. Via MiXCR, TCRdb re-called the immunoSEQ multiplex PCR reads, giving one row per CDR3 protein. Here the sample spans some 250,000 distinct CDR3 sequences, almost 97% being singletons. Material: CD4+ T cells from PBMCs. The receptors were gathered from a human donor with Susac syndrome. Both conserved end residues are part of each CDR3. A D gene is named only where the DNA matches it firmly. Not every row has a clone size; where given, it reads once, few, many or a size class.

D: TRBD2
V: TRBV20-1
size: NA
J: TRBJ2-5
CDR3: CSARASGRAPGTQYF
DNA: TGCAGTGCTAGGGCTAGCGGGAGGGCCCCAGGGACCCAGTACTTC

D: NA
V: TRBV25-1
size: NA
J: TRBJ2-7
CDR3: CASRNSGTGYEQYF
DNA: TGTGCCAGCCGAAACTCAGGGACGGGATACGAGCAGTACTTC

D: NA
V: TRBV23-1
size: NA
J: TRBJ2-7
CDR3: CASSQLDRYEQYF
DNA: TGCGCCAGCAGTCAATTAGATCGCTACGAGCAGTACTTC

D: TRBD1
V: TRBV29-1
size: NA
J: TRBJ2-2
CDR3: CSATTGRTGELFF
DNA: TGCAGCGCAACGACAGGGCGGACCGGGGAGCTGTTTTTT

D: NA
V: TRBV28
size: NA
J: TRBJ1-5
CDR3: CASSLGGSSNQPQHF
DNA: TGTGCCAGCAGTTTGGGAGGGTCTAGCAATCAGCCCCAGCATTTT

D: NA
V: TRBV19
size: NA
J: TRBJ2-7
CDR3: CASGRGDYEQYF
DNA: TGTGCCTCCGGGCGGGGCGACTACGAGCAGTACTTC

D: NA
V: TRBV5-6
size: NA
J: TRBJ1-4
CDR3: CASSLLGEGEKLFF
DNA: TGTGCCAGCAGCCTACTTGGGGAGGGAGAAAAACTGTTTTTT

D: TRBD2
V: TRBV6-5
size: NA
J: TRBJ2-5
CDR3: CASSYFTSGKVETQYF
DNA: TGTGCCAGCAGTTACTTTACTAGCGGGAAGGTGGAGACCCAGTACTTC

D: NA
V: TRBV3-1
size: few
J: TRBJ2-1
CDR3: CASSPPRSYNEQFF
DNA: TGTGCCAGCAGCCCTCCCCGCTCCTACAATGAGCAGTTCTTC

D: NA
V: TRBV24-1
size: NA
J: TRBJ2-1
CDR3: CATSDYGQGDEQFF
DNA: TGTGCCACCAGTGATTACGGACAAGGGGATGAGCAGTTCTTC

D: TRBD2
V: TRBV12-3/TRBV12-4
size: NA
J: TRBJ2-5
CDR3: CASSGLAGAPGETQYF
DNA: TGTGCCAGCAGCGGACTAGCGGGAGCCCCCGGGGAGACCCAGTACTTC

D: NA
V: TRBV5-6
size: NA
J: TRBJ2-5
CDR3: CASSLQDWGETQYF
DNA: TGTGCCAGCAGCTTGCAAGACTGGGGTGAGACCCAGTACTTC

D: NA
V: TRBV6-1
size: few
J: TRBJ2-7
CDR3: CASSDSSYEQYF
DNA: TGTGCCAGCAGTGACAGCTCCTACGAGCAGTACTTC

D: NA
V: TRBV19
size: once
J: TRBJ1-5
CDR3: CASSPEFNQPQHF
DNA: TGTGCCAGCAGCCCGGAGTTCAATCAGCCCCAGCATTTT

D: NA
V: TRBV18
size: NA
J: TRBJ2-6
CDR3: CASSPQRGANVLTF
DNA: TGTGCCAGCTCACCCCAAAGGGGGGCCAACGTCCTGACTTTC

D: TRBD2
V: TRBV3-1
size: NA
J: TRBJ2-1
CDR3: CASGGREFGNEQFF
DNA: TGTGCCAGCGGTGGGCGGGAGTTCGGTAATGAGCAGTTCTTC

D: NA
V: TRBV14
size: NA
J: TRBJ2-3
CDR3: CASSPLGGANTQYF
DNA: TGTGCCAGCAGCCCCCTTGGTGGGGCGAATACGCAGTATTTT

D: NA
V: TRBV4-1
size: NA
J: TRBJ2-1
CDR3: CASSPGRAERNEQFF
DNA: TGCGCCAGCAGCCCGGGTCGAGCGGAGAGGAATGAGCAGTTCTTC

D: NA
V: TRBV20-1
size: NA
J: TRBJ2-3
CDR3: CSARDPGTDTQYF
DNA: TGCAGTGCTAGAGATCCCGGAACAGATACGCAGTATTTT

D: TRBD1
V: TRBV18
size: NA
J: TRBJ1-1
CDR3: CASSPDRVAEAFF
DNA: TGTGCCAGCTCACCAGACAGGGTAGCGGAAGCTTTCTTT